What follows are 24 T cell receptor beta chains derived from one specimen sequenced in a study of blood T cell repertoires in COVID-19 (dated by TCRdb to the early 2020s). The library was generated by the immunoSEQ multiplex PCR assay. Not all clones reach the TCRdb copy of this immuneACCESS table, which keeps in-frame sequences only. Checked studies attribute under half of the gap to unresolved V genes and leave the rest unexplained. In all, the sample holds a few hundred thousand clones, and around four fifths of those were seen once. Together, the top ten hold under 12% of the sample. Sequencing input: peripheral blood. Receptor source: a woman of 80 years or more with COVID-19, enrolled during active disease.

This chain uses TRBV3-1 (or the pseudogene TRBV3-2) with TRBJ2-2, with TRBD2 as a possible D gene (6 bases). The CDR3 has 16 residues. V lost 7 bases, J lost 4 bases, and 19 bases lay in between. Germline V gives CDR1 LGHDT, CDR2 YNNKEL (reference sequence). The CDR3 DNA reads as TGTGCCAGCAATAGCGCCTCCCTGGGGGGCACCGGGGAGCTGTTTTTT. Residues: CASNSASLGGTGELFF.

This chain's CDR3 is CATSIGGAQNTEAFF. The CDR3 nucleotides are TGTGCCACCAGTATTGGTGGAGCGCAGAACACTGAAGCTTTCTTT. The chain joins TRBV15 to TRBJ1-1; D not certain. The CDR3 is 15 residues long. CDR1 LNHNV and CDR2 YYDKDF come from the germline V gene (reference sequence). V gave up 6 bases and J gave up 1 base, with 15 bases separating them.

This clone was seen a single time. V is TRBV4-2 and J is TRBJ2-7; 9 bases align to TRBD2. This CDR3 is built from 18 residues. Trimming cost V 0 bases and J 0 bases; bases outside gene matches: 9. The germline V gene encodes CDR1 LGHNA and CDR2 YNFKEQ. The CDR3 DNA reads as TGTGCCAGCAGCCAAGATAAGGGGACTAGCTCCTTCTCCTACGAGCAGTACTTC. This gives the protein CASSQDKGTSSFSYEQYF.

In this sample, this clone turned up a few times. V is TRBV7-2 and J is TRBJ2-7, with 8 bases identical to TRBD1. Germline V gene sequence: CDR1 SGHTA, CDR2 FQGNSA. The CDR3 spans 15 residues. The trim removed 1 base at V and 4 bases at J, leaving 6 bases unmatched. The CDR3 DNA follows: TGTGCCAGCAGCTTAGTCTGGACAGGGAGGTACGAGCAGTACTTC. It codes for CASSLVWTGRYEQYF.

The rearrangement links TRBV27 to TRBJ1-5, with TRBD1 matching 9 bases. The ends lost 2 bases at V and 0 bases at J; junction bases unmatched: 2. Germline V gene data show CDR1 as MNHEY and CDR2 as SMNVEV (reference sequence). There are 16 residues in the CDR3. The CDR3 sequence: CASSLTGGYSNQPQHF. The CDR3 DNA is TGTGCCAGCAGTTTAACAGGGGGCTATAGCAATCAGCCCCAGCATTTT.

The chain employs TRBV19 and TRBJ1-5, with TRBD1 identical over 7 bases. CDR3 length equals 15 residues. The germline CDR1 and CDR2 sequences are LNHDA and SQIVND (reference sequence). After removal of 1 base from V and 7 bases from J, the junction contained 7 bases not matched to a gene. The CDR3 DNA reads as TGTGCCAGTAGTATAGGGGGGACAGTGGGGCAGCCCCAGCATTTT. This encodes CASSIGGTVGQPQHF.

The chain employs TRBV5-4 and TRBJ1-1; D unclear. The V gene lost 0 bases and the J gene lost 5 bases, with 11 bases spanning the gap. CDR1 is SGHNT, CDR2 YYREEE, per germline (reference sequence). CDR3 size: 14 residues. Written as DNA, the CDR3 is TGTGCCAGCAGCTTGGCCGGGAGGCAAACTGAAGCTTTCTTT. It translates to CASSLAGRQTEAFF.

There are a few counts of this clone. This chain connects TRBV29-1 to TRBJ1-5; a weak D match, TRBD1 (6 bases). Germline V gene sequence: CDR1 SQVTM, CDR2 ANQGSEA. V shed 4 bases and J shed 8 bases, with 15 bases lying between them. CDR3 length equals 13 residues. CDR3: CSVGGSGEKPQHF. DNA of the CDR3: TGCAGCGTTGGGGGGTCAGGGGAAAAGCCCCAGCATTTT.

This clone was seen a single time. The rearrangement uses TRBV7-9 and TRBJ1-3; D not resolved. With 3 bases removed from V and 2 bases from J, the gap between germline ends came to 5 bases. The CDR3 consists of 13 residues. The germline CDR1 and CDR2 sequences are SEHNR and FQNEAQ (reference sequence). CDR3 coding DNA: TGTGCCAGCAGCTTTACTCCTGGAAACACCATATATTTT. This encodes CASSFTPGNTIYF.

The chain recombines TRBV6-5 with TRBJ1-1; D gene ambiguous. V was trimmed by 5 bases and J by 1 base, leaving 5 bases between them. The CDR3 runs to 12 residues. Germline CDR1 is MNHEY and CDR2 is SVGAGI. The chain's CDR3 is CASSPGNTEAFF. The DNA of the CDR3 is TGTGCCAGCAGTCCAGGGAACACTGAAGCTTTCTTT.

The rearrangement joins TRBV5-4 to TRBJ1-2, with 9 bases lining up with TRBD1. The CDR3 covers 14 residues. V dropped 5 bases and J dropped 6; count of bases not matched to a gene: 8. CDR1 is SGHNT and CDR2 is YYREEE in the germline V gene (reference sequence). DNA for the CDR3: TGTGCCAGCAGGGCCGGGACAGGGAGGGATGGCTACACCTTC. Amino acids: CASRAGTGRDGYTF.

The CDR3 reads CASSQGGRQHF. Written as DNA, the CDR3 is TGTGCCAGCAGCCAAGGTGGGCGCCAGCATTTT. The rearrangement joins TRBV14 to TRBJ1-2; no clear D. The J call may be wrong; the DNA end is better matched by TRBJ1-5. CDR3 length equals 11 residues. Germline V gene data show CDR1 as SGHDN and CDR2 as FVKESK.

The chain combines TRBV7-9 with TRBJ2-2; possibly TRBD2 for D (5 bases). The CDR3 is 13 residues long. Per germline, CDR1 SEHNR and CDR2 FQNEAQ (reference sequence). V was cut by 5 bases and J by 4 bases, with 8 bases left in between. The CDR3 protein is CASSHLATGELFF. In DNA, the CDR3 is TGTGCCAGCAGCCACCTAGCCACCGGGGAGCTGTTTTTT.

The chain carries TRBV9 and TRBJ2-1; the D is unclear. V lost 2 bases, J lost 8 bases, and 11 bases lay in between. The CDR3 is 13 amino acids. Germline values: CDR1 SGDLS, CDR2 YYNGEE. The CDR3 is CASSVSPRDEQFF. In DNA, the CDR3 is TGTGCCAGCAGCGTCAGCCCCCGGGATGAGCAGTTCTTC.

V gene TRBV6-5 combines with J gene TRBJ1-6, with D maybe TRBD1 (5 bases). V dropped 9 bases and J dropped 0 bases, with 12 bases sitting between them. Germline V gene lookup returns CDR1 MNHEY and CDR2 SVGAGI. This CDR3 comprises 15 residues. In DNA, the CDR3 is TGTGCCAGTTCCTCGGGGGGCTCCTATAATTCACCCCTCCACTTT. Its protein is CASSSGGSYNSPLHF.

The chain has TRBV30 and TRBJ1-1; D is possibly TRBD1 (5 bases). The V gene lost 4 bases and the J gene lost 5 bases, with 26 bases spanning the gap. This CDR3 is built from 17 residues. Germline V CDR1 and CDR2: GTSNPN, SVGIG (reference sequence). For the CDR3, the DNA is TGTGCCTGGAACCCATGGGCCGTCCAGGGCTTGGGGACTGAAGCTTTCTTT. Its protein product is CAWNPWAVQGLGTEAFF.

V gene TRBV19 combines with J gene TRBJ2-5; 15 bases map to TRBD2. The V gene's germline CDR1 is LNHDA and CDR2 SQIVND (reference sequence). CDR3 length equals 18 residues. With V trimmed by 5 bases and J by 1 base, 8 bases remained unmatched. This CDR3 is CASSPGTSGGTLQETQYF. The DNA for the CDR3 is TGTGCCAGTAGTCCTGGGACTAGCGGGGGGACCCTCCAAGAGACCCAGTACTTC.

This rearrangement joins TRBV18 to TRBJ1-5, with 9 bases lining up with TRBD1. The germline gives CDR1 KGHSH, CDR2 LQKENI. The V gene end was trimmed by 3 bases and the J gene end by 5 bases; junction bases not matched to a gene: 5. This CDR3 has 15 residues. CDR3 in DNA: TGTGCCAGCTCACCGGGACAGGGTTTTGATCAGCCCCAGCATTTT. This sequence encodes CASSPGQGFDQPQHF.

The chain recombines TRBV19 with TRBJ1-3; D ambiguous. This CDR3 contains 14 residues. V was trimmed by 3 bases and J by 0 bases, leaving 6 bases between them. CDR1 is LNHDA, CDR2 SQIVND, per germline (reference sequence). As DNA, the CDR3 is TGTGCCAGTAGTATCCCCAGCTCTGGAAACACCATATATTTT. It encodes CASSIPSSGNTIYF.

The chain uses TRBV10-3 and TRBJ2-2; 13 nucleotides align to TRBD2. From germline, CDR1 is ENHRY and CDR2 SYGVKD. V shed 7 bases, J shed 4 bases, and the junction held 3 bases outside the gene matches. The CDR3 consists of 15 residues. CDR3 loop: CAIKGLAGSTGELFF. CDR3 bases: TGTGCCATCAAGGGACTAGCGGGGTCCACCGGGGAGCTGTTTTTT.

This chain joins TRBV5-1 and TRBJ1-2; 7 bases fit TRBD1. The CDR3 contains 12 residues. Germline V gene lookup returns CDR1 SGHRS and CDR2 YFSETQ. V was clipped by 4 bases and J by 8 bases; unmatched bases: 5. In DNA, the CDR3 is TGCGCCAGCAGCCCGACAGGGAAAGGCTACACCTTC. Protein product: CASSPTGKGYTF.

The chain carries TRBV28 and TRBJ1-5; tentative D call: TRBD1 (6 bases). The germline V gene has CDR1 MDHEN and CDR2 SYDVKM. Trimming stripped 6 bases from V and 6 bases from J, with 18 bases between. The CDR3 covers 15 residues. CDR3 sequence (DNA): TGTGCCAGCAGCCCCGGGGGGGGCTCGGGTCAGCCCCAGCATTTT. Translated, it gives CASSPGGGSGQPQHF.

This clone is a singleton in its sample. The chain couples TRBV11-2 to TRBJ2-3; 7 bases fit TRBD2. The V segment lost 0 bases and the J segment 6 bases; nucleotides outside the gene matches: 0. There are 13 residues in the CDR3. Germline V gene lookup returns CDR1 SGHAT and CDR2 FQNNGV. CDR3: CASSLERGDTQYF. The CDR3 DNA sequence: TGTGCCAGCAGCTTAGAGCGGGGGGATACGCAGTATTTT.

This clone occurred once. This chain connects TRBV5-1 to TRBJ2-3; 7 bases are a match to TRBD2. Losses at the gene ends were 0 bases for V and 4 bases for J; bases not matched to a gene: 8. Germline V gene sequence: CDR1 SGHRS, CDR2 YFSETQ. The CDR3 covers 16 residues. The CDR3 region has the DNA TGCGCCAGCAGCTTGGGAGGCGGGGGAGCATCAGATACGCAGTATTTT. Protein product: CASSLGGGGASDTQYF.